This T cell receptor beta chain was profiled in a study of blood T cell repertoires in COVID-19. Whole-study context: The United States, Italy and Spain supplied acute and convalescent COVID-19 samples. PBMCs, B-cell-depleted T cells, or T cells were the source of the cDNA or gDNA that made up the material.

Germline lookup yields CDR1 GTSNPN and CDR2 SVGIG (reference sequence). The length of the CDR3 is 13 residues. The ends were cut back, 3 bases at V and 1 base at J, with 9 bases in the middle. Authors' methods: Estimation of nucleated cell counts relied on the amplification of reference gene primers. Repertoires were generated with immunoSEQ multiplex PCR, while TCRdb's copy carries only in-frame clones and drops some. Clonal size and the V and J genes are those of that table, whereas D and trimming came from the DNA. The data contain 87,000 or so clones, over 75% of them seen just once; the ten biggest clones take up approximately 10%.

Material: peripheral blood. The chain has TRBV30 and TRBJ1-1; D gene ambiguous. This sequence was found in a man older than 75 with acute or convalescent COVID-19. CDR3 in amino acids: CAWRAQTNTEAFF. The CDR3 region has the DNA TGTGCCTGGAGGGCACAGACGAACACTGAAGCTTTCTTT.